These 26 T cell receptor beta chains were sequenced from one sample in a study of blood T cell repertoires in COVID-19. Libraries were prepared by immunoSEQ multiplex PCR; TCRdb keeps only in-frame clonotypes and omits some of them. The sample comprises around 100,000 clones, under 90% of which are singletons, and approximately 24% rests with the top ten. Input material: peripheral blood. These receptors were collected from a human donor in a cohort sampled during active COVID-19.

The chain recombines TRBV18 with TRBJ2-3; D may be TRBD1 (7 bases). The CDR3 extends over 14 amino acids. Germline V gene lookup returns CDR1 KGHSH and CDR2 LQKENI. Trimming removed 5 bases from V and 3 bases from J, with 12 bases in between. The CDR3 DNA sequence: TGTGCCAGCTCAAGGCAGGGGGGAACAGATACGCAGTATTTT. It codes for CASSRQGGTDTQYF.

This clone was detected only once. The genes are TRBV18 and TRBJ1-1, with 7 bases fitting TRBD1. The trim removed 3 bases at V and 11 bases at J, leaving 15 bases unmatched. This CDR3 contains 15 residues. Germline CDR1 reads KGHSH; CDR2 reads LQKENI. CDR3: CASSPEIQGKGEAFF. In nucleotides, the CDR3 is TGTGCCAGCTCACCTGAGATACAGGGGAAAGGTGAGGCTTTCTTT.

This chain connects TRBV18 to TRBJ1-5; 7 nucleotides line up with TRBD1. CDR1 is KGHSH, CDR2 LQKENI, per germline. This CDR3 has 14 amino acids. V shed 4 bases and J 4 bases; nucleotides not matched to a gene: 4. The CDR3 nucleotides read TGTGCCAGCTCACTGGACAGGCGAAATCAGCCCCAGCATTTT. It encodes CASSLDRRNQPQHF.

This sequence joins TRBV14 and TRBJ2-3; 8 nucleotides match TRBD2. CDR1 is SGHDN, CDR2 FVKESK, per germline. V dropped 6 bases and J dropped 3; count of bases not matched to a gene: 5. The CDR3 is made up of 14 amino acids. The CDR3 here is CASSAAGVTDTQYF. The DNA for the CDR3 is TGTGCCAGCAGTGCAGCGGGAGTTACAGATACGCAGTATTTT.

The rearrangement links TRBV14 to TRBJ1-1; D unclear. The CDR3 totals 15 residues. V was trimmed by 3 bases and J by 6 bases, leaving 17 bases between them. Germline V gene sequence: CDR1 SGHDN, CDR2 FVKESK. The CDR3 loop is CASSHIIGRAAEAFF. The CDR3 coding sequence is TGTGCCAGCAGCCACATAATCGGGAGGGCCGCTGAAGCTTTCTTT.

This chain joins TRBV7-8 and TRBJ2-1; 9 bases agree with TRBD2. The V gene end was trimmed by 8 bases and the J gene end by 3 bases; junction bases not matched to a gene: 8. Germline CDR1 reads SGHVS; CDR2 reads FQNEAQ. The CDR3 has 15 amino acids. CDR3 loop: CASQRGTSIYNEQFF. The CDR3 nucleotides read TGTGCCAGCCAGCGTGGGACTAGCATCTACAATGAGCAGTTCTTC.

The V call is TRBV11-3, the J call TRBJ2-5, with D possibly TRBD1 on 6 matching bases. The CDR3 sequence is 20 residues long. Trimming pared 1 base from V and 3 bases from J, leaving 27 bases between. Germline V lookup: CDR1 SGHNT, CDR2 YENEEA. The CDR3: CASSLGLGYTGIQSKETQYF. In DNA, the CDR3 is TGTGCCAGCAGCTTAGGCCTCGGTTATACAGGGATACAATCGAAAGAGACCCAGTACTTC.

This rearrangement joins TRBV7-2 to TRBJ1-1; TRBD1 aligns across 12 bases. The CDR3 contains 17 residues. V trimming: 5 bases; J trimming: 2 bases; junction bases outside the gene matches: 9. Germline V gene sequence: CDR1 SGHTA, CDR2 FQGNSA. CDR3 bases: TGTGCCAGCAGCCTCTCCGGGACAGGGGGCGGTAACACTGAAGCTTTCTTT. This gives the protein CASSLSGTGGGNTEAFF.

The V and J genes are TRBV6-5 and TRBJ2-7; 9 bases line up with TRBD1. The CDR3 contains 14 residues. The germline CDR1 and CDR2 sequences are MNHEY and SVGAGI. Trimming cost V 4 bases and J 2 bases; bases outside gene matches: 3. The CDR3 nucleotides are TGTGCCAGCAGTTTGACAGGGGGACCCTACGAGCAGTACTTC. Its translation: CASSLTGGPYEQYF.

This chain uses TRBV2 with TRBJ2-2, with D maybe TRBD1 (6 bases). V was pared by 5 bases and J by 6 bases, with 10 bases between. The CDR3 is 13 amino acids. Germline-derived CDR1 and CDR2 are SNHLY and FYNNEI. CDR3 region: CASSLWTAGELFF. CDR3 in DNA: TGTGCCAGCAGTCTTTGGACAGCCGGGGAGCTGTTTTTT.

The rearrangement joins TRBV28 to TRBJ1-3, with D uncertain. Between the trimmed V and J ends, which lost 6 bases and 0 bases, there was a span of 15 bases. CDR3 size: 16 residues. CDR1 is MDHEN, CDR2 SYDVKM, per germline. CDR3 DNA sequence: TGTGCCAGCAGAACTTTTCCACTTCCCTCTGGAAACACCATATATTTT. Translation gives CASRTFPLPSGNTIYF.

This clone was seen only a few times. V is TRBV5-5 and J is TRBJ2-7; 9 nucleotides agree with TRBD1. Germline CDR1 reads SGHKS; CDR2 reads YYEKEE (reference sequence). The junction had 3 bases not matched to a gene; V was cut back by 4 bases and J by 4 bases. This CDR3 is 13 amino acids long. CDR3: CASSQQGAYEQYF. CDR3 DNA: TGTGCCAGCAGCCAACAGGGGGCTTACGAGCAGTACTTC.

The chain carries TRBV18 and TRBJ1-2, with D perhaps TRBD1 (6 bases). V was trimmed by 4 bases and J by 3 bases, leaving 9 bases between them. Germline V gene lookup returns CDR1 KGHSH and CDR2 LQKENI. The CDR3 runs 13 residues. The DNA of the CDR3 is TGTGCCAGCTCACTAAACAGGGACTATGGCTACACCTTC. Translating gives CASSLNRDYGYTF.

The chain recombines TRBV5-4 with TRBJ2-5; TRBD2 agrees at 8 bases. With V trimmed by 1 base and J by 2 bases, 4 bases remained unmatched. In germline, CDR1 is SGHNT, CDR2 YYREEE (reference sequence). The CDR3 consists of 15 residues. Here the CDR3 DNA reads TGTGCCAGCAGCTTGTATGGCGGGGGGCAAGAGACCCAGTACTTC. Protein: CASSLYGGGQETQYF.

This clone was seen a handful of times. V gene TRBV4-3 combines with J gene TRBJ2-7; 7 bases fit TRBD2. V shed 2 bases and J 2 bases; nucleotides not matched to a gene: 3. Germline assignment: CDR1 LGHNA and CDR2 YSLEER. This CDR3 contains 14 residues. This chain's CDR3 is CASSQTRGTYEQYF. DNA of the CDR3: TGCGCCAGCAGCCAAACGCGGGGGACCTACGAGCAGTACTTC.

The chain couples TRBV6-5 to TRBJ2-1, with 15 bases that match TRBD2. V lost 0 bases and J lost 14; bases outside the gene matches: 8. This CDR3 comprises 16 residues. Per the germline V gene, CDR1 is MNHEY and CDR2 is SVGAGI. The CDR3 nucleotides read TGTGCCAGCAGTTACTCTGGGACTAGCGGGAGGTCCTCTAAGTTCTTC. Translated, it gives CASSYSGTSGRSSKFF.

V is TRBV6-5 and J is TRBJ2-1, with 10 bases matching TRBD2. Germline V lookup: CDR1 MNHEY, CDR2 SVGAGI. Trimming removed 6 bases from V and 5 bases from J; junction bases left unmatched: 7. CDR3 length: 15 residues. CDR3 region: CASRRRTSGNNEQFF. The CDR3 bases are TGTGCCAGCAGGCGCCGGACTAGCGGAAACAATGAGCAGTTCTTC.

This rearrangement joins TRBV5-1 to TRBJ2-7; 9 bases agree with TRBD1. With 4 bases clipped from V and 7 bases from J, the junction kept 15 bases outside the gene matches. CDR1 is SGHRS and CDR2 is YFSETQ in the germline V gene. The CDR3 contains 16 residues. CDR3 nucleotides: TGCGCCAGCAGCCAACAAACACCGGGACAGGGAATTGAGCAGTACTTC. It encodes CASSQQTPGQGIEQYF. Looking up the rest from reference TRBV5-1 and TRBJ2-7 gives the full variable domain: KAGVTQTPRYLIKTRGQQVTLSCSPISGHRSVSWYQQTPGQGLQFLFEYFSETQRNKGNFPGRFSGRQFSNSRSEMNVSTLELGDSALYLCASSQQTPGQGIEQYFGPGTRLTVT.

V usage is TRBV7-9 and J usage is TRBJ2-1; TRBD2 aligns across 9 bases. Trimming cost V 4 bases and J 4 bases; bases outside gene matches: 8. This CDR3 has 16 amino acids. Germline CDR1 SEHNR, CDR2 FQNEAQ (reference sequence). The CDR3 region is CASSSRLAEIYNEQFF. The CDR3 DNA is TGTGCCAGCAGCTCCCGACTAGCGGAGATATACAATGAGCAGTTCTTC. Together with reference TRBV7-9 and TRBJ2-1, the CDR3 gives the full variable domain: DTGVSQNPRHKITKRGQNVTFRCDPISEHNRLYWYRQTLGQGPEFLTYFQNEAQLEKSRLLSDRFSAERPKGSFSTLEIQRTEQGDSAMYLCASSSRLAEIYNEQFFGPGTRLTVL.

The chain combines TRBV6-4 with TRBJ1-5; possibly TRBD1 for D (5 bases). The ends were cut back, 2 bases at V and 2 bases at J, with 10 bases in the middle. The CDR3 loop spans 15 amino acids. In germline, CDR1 is MRHNA, CDR2 SNTAGT. Written as DNA, the CDR3 is TGTGCCAGCAGTGACGGATCGGGGGGCAATCAGCCCCAGCATTTT. The encoded protein is CASSDGSGGNQPQHF.

This clone occurred a few times. This chain uses TRBV28 with TRBJ2-7; 9 nucleotides line up with TRBD2. The germline V gene encodes CDR1 MDHEN and CDR2 SYDVKM. Germline trimming cut 8 bases from V and 4 bases from J; bases unmatched to any gene: 12. The CDR3 consists of 15 residues. The CDR3 spells CASRAIAGDRYEQYF. The DNA for the CDR3 is TGTGCCAGCCGCGCTATAGCGGGAGATCGGTACGAGCAGTACTTC.

This chain links TRBV28 with TRBJ2-3, with D maybe TRBD1 (6 bases). Trimming took 5 bases from V and 6 from J, leaving 12 bases between them. Germline V CDR1 and CDR2: MDHEN, SYDVKM. The CDR3 totals 13 residues. CDR3 nucleotide sequence: TGTGCCAGCAGTCGACCAGGGGAGGATACGCAGTATTTT. This gives the protein CASSRPGEDTQYF.

The rearrangement uses TRBV3-1 (or the pseudogene TRBV3-2) and TRBJ2-5; perhaps TRBD2 as D (6 bases). V lost 4 bases, J lost 5 bases, and 14 bases lay in between. This CDR3 is 14 amino acids long. The germline V gene encodes CDR1 LGHDT and CDR2 YNNKEL (reference sequence). The CDR3 DNA reads TGTGCCAGCAGCCCCTACCGGGCGGGGGAGACCCAGTACTTC. Its protein product is CASSPYRAGETQYF.

The chain has TRBV5-1 and TRBJ2-7; 9 positions match TRBD1. The trim removed 1 base at V and 3 bases at J, leaving 2 bases unmatched. CDR1 and CDR2 (germline): SGHRS, YFSETQ. This CDR3 comprises 14 residues. This CDR3 reads CASSLSGQGYEQYF. The DNA of the CDR3 is TGCGCCAGCAGCTTGTCGGGACAGGGCTACGAGCAGTACTTC.

This clone was seen only once. This chain uses TRBV18 with TRBJ2-1, with TRBD2 identical over 14 bases. The CDR3 covers 18 residues. The trim removed 4 bases at V and 9 bases at J, leaving 14 bases unmatched. The germline CDR1 and CDR2 sequences are KGHSH and LQKENI. CDR3 region: CASSLGTSGSPKSGEQFF. Here the CDR3 DNA reads TGTGCCAGCTCACTAGGGACTAGCGGGAGCCCTAAGTCCGGTGAGCAGTTCTTC.

CDR3 nucleotides: TGTGCCAGCAGCTTAACTAGCGGGGGGGCCCGTGAGCAGTTCTTC. It translates to CASSLTSGGAREQFF. The chain uses TRBV11-1 and TRBJ2-1; 13 bases align to TRBD2. This CDR3 spans 15 amino acids. Germline trimming cut 2 bases from V and 9 bases from J; bases unmatched to any gene: 4. Germline V gene lookup returns CDR1 SGHAT and CDR2 FQDESV (reference sequence).